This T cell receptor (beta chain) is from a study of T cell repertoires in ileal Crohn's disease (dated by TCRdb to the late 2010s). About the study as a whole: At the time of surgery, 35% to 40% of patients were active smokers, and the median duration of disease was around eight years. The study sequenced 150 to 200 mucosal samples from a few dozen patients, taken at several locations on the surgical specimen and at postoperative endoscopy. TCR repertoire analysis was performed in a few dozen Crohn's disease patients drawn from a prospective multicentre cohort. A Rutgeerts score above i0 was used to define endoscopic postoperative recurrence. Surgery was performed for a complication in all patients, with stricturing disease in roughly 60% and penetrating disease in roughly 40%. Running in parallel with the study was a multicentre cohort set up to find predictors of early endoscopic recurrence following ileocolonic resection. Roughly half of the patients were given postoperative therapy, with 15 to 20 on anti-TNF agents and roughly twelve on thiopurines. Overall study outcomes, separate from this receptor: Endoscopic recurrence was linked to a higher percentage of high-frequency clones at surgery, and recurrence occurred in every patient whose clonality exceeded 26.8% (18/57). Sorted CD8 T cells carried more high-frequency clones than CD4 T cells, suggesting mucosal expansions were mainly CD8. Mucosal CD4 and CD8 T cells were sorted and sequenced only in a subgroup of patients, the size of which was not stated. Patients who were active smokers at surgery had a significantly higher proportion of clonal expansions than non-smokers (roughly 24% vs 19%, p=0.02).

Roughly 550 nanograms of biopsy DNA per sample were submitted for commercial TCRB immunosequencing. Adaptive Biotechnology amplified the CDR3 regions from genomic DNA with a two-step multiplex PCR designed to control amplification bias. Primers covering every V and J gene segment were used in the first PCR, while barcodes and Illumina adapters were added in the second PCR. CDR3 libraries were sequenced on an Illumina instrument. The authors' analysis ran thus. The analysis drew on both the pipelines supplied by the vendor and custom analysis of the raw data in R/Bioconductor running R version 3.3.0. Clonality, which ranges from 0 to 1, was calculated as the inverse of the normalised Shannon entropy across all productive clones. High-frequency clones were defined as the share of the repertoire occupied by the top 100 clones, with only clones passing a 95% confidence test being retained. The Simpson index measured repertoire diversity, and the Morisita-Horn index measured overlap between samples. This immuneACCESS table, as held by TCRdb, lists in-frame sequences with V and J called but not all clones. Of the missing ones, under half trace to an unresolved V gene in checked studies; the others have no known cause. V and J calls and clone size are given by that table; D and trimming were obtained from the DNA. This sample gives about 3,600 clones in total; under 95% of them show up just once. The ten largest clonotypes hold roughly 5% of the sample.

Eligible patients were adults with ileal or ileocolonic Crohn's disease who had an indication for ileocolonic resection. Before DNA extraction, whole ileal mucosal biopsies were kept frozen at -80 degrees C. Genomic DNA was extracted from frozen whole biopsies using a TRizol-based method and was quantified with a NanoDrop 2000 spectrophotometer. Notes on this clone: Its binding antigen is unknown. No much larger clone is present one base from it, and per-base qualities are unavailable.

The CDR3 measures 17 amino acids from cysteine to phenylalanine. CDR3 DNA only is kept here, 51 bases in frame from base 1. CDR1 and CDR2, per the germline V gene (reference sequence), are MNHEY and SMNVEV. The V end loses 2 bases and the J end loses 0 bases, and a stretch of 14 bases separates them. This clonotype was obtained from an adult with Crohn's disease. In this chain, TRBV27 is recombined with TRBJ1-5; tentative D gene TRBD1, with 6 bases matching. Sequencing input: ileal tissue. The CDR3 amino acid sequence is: CASSLRGTTDSNQPQHF. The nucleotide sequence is TGTGCCAGCAGTTTAAGGGGGACAACCGATAGCAATCAGCCCCAGCATTTT.